The T cell receptor beta chain described here comes from a study of response to subunit inactivated influenza vaccine. This clonotype showed up just a few times. TCRdb processed the RT-PCR reads anew with MiXCR; each CDR3 protein has one entry. Of 500,000 to 600,000 distinct CDR3 sequences detected, 6.5% to 8% appear once; the ten largest clones hold 13%. This CDR3 has 13 residues. V was trimmed by 2 bases and J by 2 bases, leaving 6 bases between them. The TCR comes from a man aged 50-75 years who received an inactivated influenza vaccine. The sample in question was PBMCs from blood, obtained around 25 months after vaccination. This chain links TRBV12-3 or TRBV12-4 with TRBJ1-1; D is uncertain. The CDR3: CASSLMSNTEAFF. The CDR3 region has the DNA TGTGCCAGCAGTTTAATGAGTAACACTGAAGCTTTCTTT.